This T cell receptor beta chain emerged from a study of OX40 agonist ivuxolimab in advanced cancers. As for the study in general: Ivuxolimab was administered intravenously to patients at 0.01 to 10 mg/kg every 2 weeks.

TCRdb's table, derived via immunoSEQ multiplex PCR, lists solely in-frame clones and lacks some. The profile shows around 31,000 clones, roughly 90% of them singletons. Comment on this clone: Its antigen remains unknown.

Peripheral blood came from all dose cohorts at three timepoints. CDR1 and CDR2 from the germline V gene are LNHDA and SQIVND (reference sequence). The CDR3 has 16 amino acids. Trimming cost V 6 bases and J 3 bases; bases outside gene matches: 6. Notes on the study in general: At doses 0.1 to 3.0 mg/kg, CD4+ and CD8+ clones expanded.

The source material was CD4+ or CD8+ T cells sorted from blood, sampled in a trial of the OX40 agonist ivuxolimab. The V gene is TRBV19, the J gene TRBJ2-7, with 15 bases matching TRBD2. This sequence originates from an adult with an advanced solid tumor such as melanoma, head and neck, liver or kidney cancer. CDR3 DNA sequence: TGTGCCAGTAGCCCCGGACTAGCGGGGGGGTACTACGAGCAGTACTTC. It translates to CASSPGLAGGYYEQYF.